Following are 27 T cell receptor beta chains from one sample sequenced in a study of blood T cells in healthy people across ages. A J-beta primer mix and a sample-barcoded 5' primer were used in a second PCR of about 7 to 12 cycles. TCRdb reanalysed the 5' RACE reads using MiXCR and keeps one entry per CDR3 protein. The sample comprises roughly 1.6 million distinct CDR3 sequences, 34% of which are singletons, and approximately 11% rests with the top ten. Sample: blood. Receptors originate from a woman aged 25 to 39 in good health.

The rearrangement joins TRBV7-9 to TRBJ1-1; D is ambiguous. The CDR3 length is 12 residues. Trimming shortened V by 8 bases and J by 7 bases, and 14 bases separated the two germline ends. Per the germline V gene, CDR1 is SEHNR and CDR2 is FQNEAQ (reference sequence). CDR3 sequence reads: CASGHMESEAFF. As DNA, the CDR3 is TGTGCCAGCGGCCACATGGAGAGTGAAGCTTTCTTT. Using reference TRBV7-9 and TRBJ1-1 for the parts outside the CDR3, the full variable domain is DTGVSQNPRHKITKRGQNVTFRCDPISEHNRLYWYRQTLGQGPEFLTYFQNEAQLEKSRLLSDRFSAERPKGSFSTLEIQRTEQGDSAMYLCASGHMESEAFFGQGTRLTVV.

V and J are TRBV7-9 and TRBJ1-2; D is possibly TRBD1 (5 bases). The germline V and J ends were trimmed by 5 bases and 8 bases, with 15 bases remaining between them. This CDR3 region has 13 residues. Germline V gives CDR1 SEHNR, CDR2 FQNEAQ (reference sequence). CDR3 DNA: TGTGCCAGCAGCCCCGGGGGGGTAGCGGGCTACACCTTC. Translating it yields CASSPGGVAGYTF. Filled out from reference TRBV7-9 and TRBJ1-2, the complete variable domain reads DTGVSQNPRHKITKRGQNVTFRCDPISEHNRLYWYRQTLGQGPEFLTYFQNEAQLEKSRLLSDRFSAERPKGSFSTLEIQRTEQGDSAMYLCASSPGGVAGYTFGSGTRLTVV.

This chain links TRBV7-2 with TRBJ1-5; D is possibly TRBD1 (5 bases). CDR3 length: 15 residues. Germline V gene data show CDR1 as SGHTA and CDR2 as FQGNSA. The V gene lost 6 bases and the J gene lost 6 bases, with 18 bases spanning the gap. CDR3: CASSSQGHFAQPQHF. The CDR3 coding sequence is TGTGCCAGCAGTTCCCAAGGACATTTCGCTCAGCCCCAGCATTTT.

This chain uses TRBV6-1 with TRBJ2-5, with 12 bases fitting TRBD2. The V segment lost 8 bases and the J segment 6 bases; nucleotides outside the gene matches: 7. Germline-derived CDR1 and CDR2 are MNHNS and SASEGT. The CDR3 is 14 amino acids. CDR3 nucleotides: TGTGCCAGCCGGTCGACTAGCGGGGGACAGACCCAGTACTTC. Its translation: CASRSTSGGQTQYF.

The chain carries TRBV3-1 and TRBJ2-1, with 7 bases identical to TRBD2. The CDR3 runs to 16 residues. Germline trimming cut 1 base from V and 0 bases from J; bases unmatched to any gene: 3. Germline CDR1 reads LGHDT; CDR2 reads YNNKEL (reference sequence). This CDR3 reads CASSQVSGDSYNEQFF. CDR3 nucleotide sequence: TGTGCCAGCAGCCAAGTGAGCGGGGACTCCTACAATGAGCAGTTCTTC.

The table lists this clonotype with many counts. J is TRBJ1-2 and V is TRBV10-2; 8 positions agree with TRBD1. Germline CDR1 and CDR2: WSHSY and SAAADI. J was trimmed by 0 bases and V by 4 bases; bases with no gene match: 1. The CDR3 extends over 14 amino acids. DNA for the CDR3: TGCGCCAGCAGTGCACAGGGGGCTAACTATGGCTACACCTTC. As protein: CASSAQGANYGYTF.

This chain joins TRBV5-1 and TRBJ2-7; 8 bases are a match to TRBD2. Germline V gene lookup returns CDR1 SGHRS and CDR2 YFSETQ. Trimming cost V 5 bases and J 0 bases; bases outside gene matches: 4. The CDR3 consists of 14 residues. The CDR3 region has the DNA TGCGCCAGCAGGGCTAGCGGGCTCTCCTACGAGCAGTACTTC. Encoded protein: CASRASGLSYEQYF.

This clonotype was picked up a small number of times. The chain joins TRBV27 to TRBJ1-2; unclear D gene. V dropped 7 bases and J dropped 3 bases, with 15 bases sitting between them. Germline-derived CDR1 and CDR2 are MNHEY and SMNVEV (reference sequence). CDR3 size: 14 residues. Here the CDR3 DNA reads TGTGCCAGCAAACCAGCTAAACTATACTATGGCTACACCTTC. Its translation is CASKPAKLYYGYTF.

The genes are TRBV5-4 and TRBJ2-6; 7 bases fit TRBD1. Unmatched junction bases numbered 11, after V lost 5 bases and J lost 3 bases. The CDR3 has 17 amino acids. Germline assignment: CDR1 SGHNT and CDR2 YYREEE (reference sequence). CDR3 protein: CASSPDRDRDGANVLTF. The CDR3 bases are TGTGCCAGCAGTCCCGACAGGGATCGCGATGGGGCCAACGTCCTGACTTTC. The full variable domain, rest sourced from reference TRBV5-4 and TRBJ2-6, is ETGVTQSPTHLIKTRGQQVTLRCSSQSGHNTVSWYQQALGQGPQFIFQYYREEENGRGNFPPRFSGLQFPNYSSELNVNALELDDSALYLCASSPDRDRDGANVLTFGAGSRLTVL.

This clonotype was picked up a small number of times. This chain uses TRBV12-3 or TRBV12-4 with TRBJ1-4; 11 nucleotides agree with TRBD1. Trimming took 5 bases from V and 5 from J; bases not matched to a gene: 4. The CDR3 is 15 amino acids. CDR3 in amino acids: CASSEGTGGNEKLFF. The CDR3 DNA is TGTGCCAGCAGTGAAGGGACAGGGGGAAATGAAAAACTGTTTTTT.

Ten or more counts support this clonotype. This chain links TRBV4-2 with TRBJ2-4, with 11 bases lining up with TRBD1. Germline V gene sequence: CDR1 LGHNA, CDR2 YNFKEQ. CDR3 length: 17 amino acids. The V gene end was trimmed by 7 bases and the J gene end by 3 bases; junction bases not matched to a gene: 11. The CDR3 DNA reads as TGTGCCAGCACCATGGACAGGGGGCAGGGGGTCAAAAACATTCAGTACTTC. It translates to CASTMDRGQGVKNIQYF.

This clonotype was seen repeatedly, ten times or more. This sequence joins TRBV29-1 and TRBJ2-5; D is unresolved. Between the trimmed V and J ends, which lost 1 base and 1 base, there was a span of 7 bases. The CDR3 totals 13 residues. Looked up from germline, CDR1 is SQVTM and CDR2 is ANQGSEA. DNA of the CDR3: TGCAGCGTTGAAGGGGCGGCCCAAGAGACCCAGTACTTC. It codes for CSVEGAAQETQYF.

The chain couples TRBV2 to TRBJ2-1; TRBD2 agrees at 14 bases. V dropped 4 bases and J dropped 4; count of bases not matched to a gene: 6. The CDR3 sequence is 17 residues long. Germline CDR1 reads SNHLY; CDR2 reads FYNNEI. The CDR3 reads CASSGPTSGRDYNEQFF. The CDR3 coding sequence is TGTGCCAGCAGTGGCCCGACTAGCGGGAGGGATTACAATGAGCAGTTCTTC.

This clonotype was recorded many times. The chain joins TRBV5-4 to TRBJ2-1; 8 nucleotides match TRBD2. The V gene end was trimmed by 1 base and the J gene end by 14 bases; junction bases not matched to a gene: 8. Germline V gene data show CDR1 as SGHNT and CDR2 as YYREEE (reference sequence). This CDR3 has 13 residues. This CDR3 reads CASSLMVAGWEFF. The CDR3 DNA sequence: TGTGCCAGCAGCTTGATGGTAGCGGGATGGGAGTTCTTC.

The CDR3 sequence: CSVSQGRYEQYF. CDR3 in DNA: TGCAGCGTTTCCCAGGGCCGTTACGAGCAGTACTTC. The chain couples TRBV29-1 to TRBJ2-7, with D maybe TRBD1 (5 bases). Trimming took off 5 bases at V and 4 bases at J, with 12 bases between the two ends. CDR1 is SQVTM, CDR2 ANQGSEA, per germline. CDR3 size: 12 residues.

Notes on this clonotype: At one of its ends the junction is not consistent with the germline gene, which may arise from a read error. The chain employs TRBV10-2 and TRBJ2-7; TRBD2 matches 10 bases. The CDR3 has 15 residues. Germline V gives CDR1 WSHSY, CDR2 SAAADI. The CDR3, as DNA: TGCGCCCGCAGTGAGACTAGCGGGTCCTCCTACGAGCAGTACTTC. Its protein is CARSETSGSSYEQYF.

This clonotype was found a few times. The genes are TRBV7-3 and TRBJ2-2, with D unresolved. The CDR3 sequence is 12 residues long. With 5 bases removed from V and 4 bases from J, the gap between germline ends came to 5 bases. Per the germline V gene, CDR1 is SGHTA and CDR2 is FQGTGA. CDR3 protein: CASSTRTGELFF. The CDR3 region has the DNA TGTGCCAGCAGCACGCGCACCGGGGAGCTGTTTTTT.

Details on this clonotype: At one boundary the junction diverges from the germline segment, which might be a read error. V usage is TRBV2 and J usage is TRBJ2-7; D is undetermined. The CDR3 covers 11 residues. CDR1 is SNHLY, CDR2 FYNNEI, per germline. The DNA of the CDR3 is TGTGCCAGCAGCCCTCGCTACGAGCAGGACTTC. Translated: CASSPRYEQDF. Using reference TRBV2 and TRBJ2-7 for the parts outside the CDR3, the full variable domain is EPEVTQTPSHQVTQMGQEVILRCVPISNHLYFYWYRQILGQKVEFLVSFYNNEISEKSEIFDDQFSVERPDGSNFTLKIRSTKLEDSAMYFCASSPRYEQDFGPGTRLTVT.

This sequence joins TRBV7-2 and TRBJ1-2, with TRBD1 matching 7 bases. Germline trimming cut 3 bases from V and 5 bases from J; bases unmatched to any gene: 9. The CDR3 has 15 amino acids. Germline loops: CDR1 SGHTA, CDR2 FQGNSA. The CDR3 DNA follows: TGTGCCAGCAGCTTGGGACAGAGCGCTAGGTATGGCTACACCTTC. This sequence encodes CASSLGQSARYGYTF.

V and J are TRBV11-2 and TRBJ2-3; no firm D call. The CDR3 is 13 residues long. V lost 5 bases to trimming and J lost 10 bases, with 16 bases between them. Germline-derived CDR1 and CDR2 are SGHAT and FQNNGV. In nucleotides, the CDR3 is TGTGCCAGCAGCCCGGGTCTGTGTGGGGCGCAGTATTTT. Translating gives CASSPGLCGAQYF. Supplemented by reference TRBV11-2 and TRBJ2-3, the full variable domain reads EAGVAQSPRYKIIEKRQSVAFWCNPISGHATLYWYQQILGQGPKLLIQFQNNGVVDDSQLPKDRFSAERLKGVDSTLKIQPAKLEDSAVYLCASSPGLCGAQYFGPGTRLTVL.

This clonotype came up a few times. The CDR3 loop reads CASSWGSGASYEQYF. CDR3 nucleotides: TGTGCCAGCAGTTGGGGTAGCGGGGCTTCCTACGAGCAGTACTTC. V gene TRBV27 combines with J gene TRBJ2-7; TRBD2 agrees at 8 bases. This CDR3 is built from 15 residues. Trimming cost V 4 bases and J 1 base; bases outside gene matches: 6. CDR1 and CDR2 (germline): MNHEY, SMNVEV (reference sequence).

The rearrangement links TRBV10-3 to TRBJ2-3; D is possibly TRBD2 (6 bases). The CDR3 is 13 amino acids. Germline lookup yields CDR1 ENHRY and CDR2 SYGVKD. Trimming shortened V by 10 bases and J by 5 bases, and 16 bases separated the two germline ends. CDR3: CATEGGEIDTQYF. The CDR3 DNA is TGTGCCACCGAAGGCGGGGAGATAGATACGCAGTATTTT.

J is TRBJ2-7 and V is TRBV6-2 or TRBV6-3; unclear D gene. CDR3 size: 13 residues. Germline lookup yields CDR1 MNHEY and CDR2 SVGEGT. V was shortened by 0 bases and J by 4 bases, with 7 bases between the two germline ends. CDR3 in amino acids: CASSYSAPYEQYF. CDR3 sequence (DNA): TGTGCCAGCAGTTACTCGGCCCCTTACGAGCAGTACTTC.

The chain has TRBV5-1 and TRBJ2-6; D is possibly TRBD1 (7 bases). The CDR3 is 18 amino acids. V was shortened by 4 bases and J by 0 bases, with 17 bases between the two germline ends. Germline V lookup: CDR1 SGHRS, CDR2 YFSETQ. CDR3 protein: CASSISAGQRSGANVLTF. The CDR3 nucleotides are TGCGCCAGCAGCATATCCGCGGGACAGCGCTCTGGGGCCAACGTCCTGACTTTC. The whole variable domain, remainder taken from reference TRBV5-1 and TRBJ2-6, is KAGVTQTPRYLIKTRGQQVTLSCSPISGHRSVSWYQQTPGQGLQFLFEYFSETQRNKGNFPGRFSGRQFSNSRSEMNVSTLELGDSALYLCASSISAGQRSGANVLTFGAGSRLTVL.

The chain combines TRBV7-6 with TRBJ1-2, with 12 bases lining up with TRBD1. The CDR3 runs 17 residues. V was pared by 5 bases and J by 4 bases, with 11 bases of the junction left unmatched. CDR1 is SGHVS, CDR2 FNYEAQ, per germline. This CDR3 reads CASSPGTGGGGAYGYTF. CDR3 DNA: TGTGCCAGCAGCCCCGGGACAGGGGGCGGCGGGGCCTATGGCTACACCTTC.

The rearrangement links TRBV6-1 to TRBJ1-6; the D gene is possibly TRBD1 (6 bases). Trimming took 4 bases from V and 14 from J, leaving 12 bases between them. In germline, CDR1 is MNHNS, CDR2 SASEGT. The CDR3 is made up of 12 amino acids. CDR3 DNA: TGTGCCAGCAGTGTCGAGGGGGACACCCTCCACTTT. Its protein product is CASSVEGDTLHF.

This rearrangement joins TRBV6-5 to TRBJ2-3, with 8 positions matching TRBD2. The germline gives CDR1 MNHEY, CDR2 SVGAGI. J lost 0 bases, V lost 8 bases, and 16 bases had no gene match. The CDR3 is made up of 18 amino acids. CDR3 amino acids: CASRNLLADIFSTDTQYF. DNA for the CDR3: TGTGCCAGCCGTAACTTACTAGCGGACATCTTTAGCACAGATACGCAGTATTTT.